This TCR beta chain came from a study of T-cell reconstitution after alpha-beta-depleted transplantation in children. Overall study results and limits: Elevated TCRbeta diversity at day 60 was traced, in some patients, to surviving recipient T cells and thymic progenitors. A year had passed since transplant, and T-cell counts and diversity by then came mostly from newly produced T cells. Where alpha-beta T cells came from about two months after transplant was reportedly several hundred expanded graft clones.

TCRbeta library construction was performed incorporating unique molecular identifiers. TCRdb fed the PCR reads into MiXCR, producing one record per CDR3 protein. There are some 300,000 distinct CDR3 sequences in the sample; approximately 7.3% occur only once, and 9.1% lies in the top ten. As for this clonotype: Its matching antigen is unknown.

The germline V and J ends were trimmed by 1 base and 2 bases, with 10 bases remaining between them. Germline CDR1 SGHTA, CDR2 FQGTGA. There are 15 residues in the CDR3. Specimen: peripheral blood, collected 360 days after TCRalphabeta/CD19-depleted stem cell transplant. The TCR comes from a female patient under 10 years old who had a stem cell transplant for Fanconi anemia, so the T cells may come from the graft donor. The chain is built from TRBV7-3 and TRBJ2-3, with D maybe TRBD2 (5 bases). The CDR3 here is CASSLMASPTDTQYF. CDR3 nucleotide sequence: TGTGCCAGCAGCTTAATGGCTAGCCCCACAGATACGCAGTATTTT.